The 20 T cell receptor beta chains presented below share a single source sample, sequenced in a study of T-cell reconstitution after alpha-beta-depleted transplantation in children (TCRdb year 2016). The library was prepared using PCR. Sequencing used an Illumina HiSeq 2500. Molecular barcoding was employed in the preparation of TCR libraries, with unique molecular identifiers being used to normalize TCRbeta repertoire quantification. TCRdb reprocessed the public reads (quality trimming at Q25 with fastp, clone calling with MiXCR) and kept in-frame beta chains. Each entry is one CDR3 protein sequence, shown with its most common DNA and genes. Present in this sample are 360,000 or so distinct CDR3 sequences, roughly 22% of which were seen just once. The top ten constitute less than 4.5% of the sample. The sequenced sample was PBMCs from the stem cell graft donor, obtained from the stem cell graft. These receptors were collected from a human donor who donated a stem cell graft to a child with acute myeloid leukemia.

The rearrangement joins TRBV7-2 to TRBJ2-1, with 13 bases lining up with TRBD2. In germline, CDR1 is SGHTA, CDR2 FQGNSA. The CDR3 totals 14 residues. V gave up 5 bases and J gave up 9 bases; unmatched junction bases: 4. The CDR3 loop reads CASSPTSGRSEQFF. Written as DNA, the CDR3 is TGTGCCAGCAGCCCGACTAGCGGGAGGAGTGAGCAGTTCTTC.

This chain links TRBV30 with TRBJ2-7; 8 nucleotides line up with TRBD2. Germline CDR1 reads GTSNPN; CDR2 reads SVGIG (reference sequence). The CDR3 is made up of 15 amino acids. The V gene end was trimmed by 3 bases and the J gene end by 2 bases; junction bases not matched to a gene: 9. The CDR3 protein is CAWREDTSGPYEQYF. CDR3 nucleotide sequence: TGTGCCTGGAGGGAAGATACTAGCGGCCCCTACGAGCAGTACTTC.

This clonotype was detected a few times. The chain joins TRBV19 to TRBJ2-1; tentative D call: TRBD1 (6 bases). Germline lookup yields CDR1 LNHDA and CDR2 SQIVND (reference sequence). V lost 7 bases, J lost 4 bases, and 11 bases lay in between. This CDR3 is 13 amino acids long. The CDR3 nucleotides read TGTGCCAGTATCGGGACAAATTACAATGAGCAGTTCTTC. As protein: CASIGTNYNEQFF.

The table lists this clonotype with many counts. The chain uses TRBV20-1 and TRBJ2-3; no definite D call. There are 14 residues in the CDR3. Germline V CDR1 and CDR2: DFQATT, SNEGSKA (reference sequence). Trimming left V 1 base short and J 0 bases short, with 8 bases between. The CDR3 region is CSARGLTSTDTQYF. The CDR3 DNA sequence: TGCAGTGCTAGAGGTCTAACTAGCACAGATACGCAGTATTTT.

This clonotype came up a few times. At one end the junction does not follow the germline gene, possibly because of a read error. The chain recombines TRBV12-3 or TRBV12-4 with TRBJ1-2; no clear D gene. The length of the CDR3 is 11 residues. The CDR3 sequence is CASSFYRDLLF. In DNA form, the CDR3 reads TGTGCCAGCAGTTTTTACCGGGATCTCCTCTTC.

This clonotype was seen ten or more times. V gene TRBV5-1 combines with J gene TRBJ2-7; no firm D call. V was trimmed by 3 bases and J by 3 bases, leaving 10 bases between them. This CDR3 comprises 13 residues. Germline V gives CDR1 SGHRS, CDR2 YFSETQ. CDR3 residues: CASSSTTDYEQYF. The CDR3 DNA sequence: TGCGCCAGCAGCTCAACGACTGACTACGAGCAGTACTTC.

This clonotype was observed many times. The rearrangement joins TRBV20-1 to TRBJ2-3; 7 bases match TRBD2. Germline-derived CDR1 and CDR2 are DFQATT and SNEGSKA (reference sequence). The CDR3 is 15 amino acids. V trimming: 3 bases; J trimming: 4 bases; junction bases outside the gene matches: 10. CDR3 DNA sequence: TGCAGTGCTAGGAATGGGGCTAGCGGAGCAGATACGCAGTATTTT. The encoded protein is CSARNGASGADTQYF.

V and J are TRBV7-8 and TRBJ2-1; D is unclear. Trimming cost V 2 bases and J 8 bases, with 7 bases left between them. The CDR3 totals 12 residues. Germline V gene lookup returns CDR1 SGHVS and CDR2 FQNEAQ. CDR3 sequence reads: CASSLTLHEQFF. The CDR3 coding sequence is TGTGCCAGCAGCTTAACTCTGCATGAGCAGTTCTTC.

In its sample, this clonotype was seen many times. V is TRBV29-1 and J is TRBJ1-2, with D tentatively TRBD1 (5 bases). The V end was cut by 2 bases, the J end by 8 bases, with 9 bases between. Germline values: CDR1 SQVTM, CDR2 ANQGSEA. This CDR3 comprises 11 residues. CDR3 DNA sequence: TGCAGCGTTGAAAAGGACAAGGGCTACACCTTC. Encoded protein: CSVEKDKGYTF. Based on the CDR3 plus reference TRBV29-1 and TRBJ1-2, the full variable domain is SAVISQKPSRDICQRGTSLTIQCQVDSQVTMMFWYRQQPGQSLTLIATANQGSEATYESGFVIDKFPISRPNLTFSTLTVSNMSPEDSSIYLCSVEKDKGYTFGSGTRLTVV.

The chain uses TRBV20-1 and TRBJ2-5; 7 bases match TRBD2. The CDR3 spans 13 residues. Germline-derived CDR1 and CDR2 are DFQATT and SNEGSKA (reference sequence). The J segment lost 6 bases and the V segment lost 4 bases, leaving 8 bases of the junction unmatched. The CDR3 DNA is TGCAGTGCTACCGGACTAGTCACCCAGACCCAGTACTTC. Protein: CSATGLVTQTQYF.

The V gene is TRBV24-1, the J gene TRBJ1-1; D gene uncertain. The CDR3 totals 15 residues. CDR1 is KGHDR and CDR2 is SFDVKD in the germline V gene. Trimming took 9 bases from V and 9 from J, leaving 25 bases between them. CDR3 amino acids: CATGWESRRRLKAFF. In DNA, the CDR3 is TGTGCCACCGGTTGGGAAAGCAGGAGACGGCTTAAAGCTTTCTTT.

J is TRBJ1-3 and V is TRBV5-1; D not certain. The CDR3 consists of 17 residues. From germline, CDR1 is SGHRS and CDR2 YFSETQ. Between the trimmed V and J ends, which lost 1 base and 0 bases, there was a span of 14 bases. CDR3 DNA: TGCGCCAGCAGCTTGATGGCAGCTACTAGCTCTGGAAACACCATATATTTT. Encoded protein: CASSLMAATSSGNTIYF.

Ten or more counts support this clonotype. V and J are TRBV19 and TRBJ2-1; no clear D. CDR1 is LNHDA and CDR2 is SQIVND in the germline V gene (reference sequence). CDR3 length: 14 residues. V lost 4 bases, J lost 7 bases, and 14 bases lay in between. CDR3 sequence reads: CASSSRAQSNEQFF. The CDR3 DNA sequence: TGTGCCAGTAGTAGCCGGGCCCAGTCGAATGAGCAGTTCTTC.

There are a few counts of this clonotype. The V gene is TRBV28, the J gene TRBJ1-6; 7 bases line up with TRBD1. The CDR3 has 13 amino acids. From germline, CDR1 is MDHEN and CDR2 SYDVKM. The trim removed 5 bases at V and 6 bases at J, leaving 1 base unmatched. CDR3 DNA sequence: TGTGCCAGCAGTCACAGGGGTAATTCACCCCTCCACTTT. Its translation is CASSHRGNSPLHF.

In its sample, this clonotype was seen a few times. The CDR3 region is CSAGGAKNQPQHF. CDR3 DNA: TGCAGCGCTGGTGGGGCGAAGAATCAGCCCCAGCATTTT. J is TRBJ1-5 and V is TRBV29-1; TRBD1 is a possible D gene (5 bases). V dropped 7 bases and J dropped 4 bases, with 14 bases sitting between them. This CDR3 contains 13 residues. Germline assignment: CDR1 SQVTM and CDR2 ANQGSEA.

This clonotype was detected only a few times. V usage is TRBV4-2 and J usage is TRBJ1-1; no firm D call. CDR3 length: 14 amino acids. Germline V gives CDR1 LGHNA, CDR2 YNFKEQ. Trimming pared 1 base from V and 7 bases from J, leaving 13 bases between. CDR3 nucleotides: TGTGCCAGCAGCCAAGGGGCCTCAGCGGTTGAAGCTTTCTTT. As protein: CASSQGASAVEAFF.

The CDR3 loop reads CASSQGDLRIEQFF. The CDR3 DNA sequence: TGTGCCAGCAGCCAAGGGGACTTGAGGATTGAGCAGTTCTTC. V usage is TRBV4-2 and J usage is TRBJ2-1, with D maybe TRBD2 (6 bases). Per the germline V gene, CDR1 is LGHNA and CDR2 is YNFKEQ. This CDR3 has 14 amino acids. With 1 base removed from V and 9 bases from J, the gap between germline ends came to 13 bases.

This clonotype came up many times. The V call is TRBV20-1, the J call TRBJ1-1; TRBD1 agrees at 8 bases. With 3 bases clipped from V and 3 bases from J, the junction kept 3 bases outside the gene matches. The CDR3 contains 13 residues. CDR1 DFQATT and CDR2 SNEGSKA come from the germline V gene (reference sequence). CDR3 sequence (DNA): TGCAGTGCTAGCGCGACAGGGGACACTGAAGCTTTCTTT. It specifies CSASATGDTEAFF.

The V call is TRBV29-1, the J call TRBJ2-7; no clear D. Trimming took off 2 bases at V and 3 bases at J, with 17 bases between the two ends. CDR3 length: 15 residues. Germline V gene data show CDR1 as SQVTM and CDR2 as ANQGSEA. The CDR3 bases are TGCAGCGTTGAAATGGCTGACTGGGGTTACTACGAGCAGTACTTC. This sequence encodes CSVEMADWGYYEQYF.

As to this clonotype: The conserved final phenylalanine or tryptophan is absent from the CDR3, which likely points to a read error. The chain is built from TRBV29-1 and TRBJ2-7; 8 positions agree with TRBD1. The germline gives CDR1 SQVTM, CDR2 ANQGSEA. Trimming took 2 bases from V and 2 from J; bases not matched to a gene: 8. The CDR3 contains 15 residues. For the CDR3, the DNA is TGCAGCGTTGAAAGACGAGACAGGGGTCCCTACGAGCAGTACCTC. Residues: CSVERRDRGPYEQYL.